The 5 T cell receptor beta chains listed next were all sequenced from one sample in a study of blood T cell repertoires in COVID-19. TCRdb's copy holds only in-frame clones and misses some; the assay was immunoSEQ multiplex PCR. The table includes over 45,000 clones, roughly 80% detected once. Input material: peripheral blood. These receptors were obtained from a woman aged 55 to 70 with acute or convalescent COVID-19.

There are a few counts of this clone. V is TRBV28 and J is TRBJ1-6; D unclear. This CDR3 is 16 amino acids long. CDR1 is MDHEN, CDR2 SYDVKM, per germline. With 6 bases removed from V and 0 bases from J, the gap between germline ends came to 12 bases. The CDR3 coding sequence is TGTGCCAGCAGGACTAGTACGGGCTCCTATAATTCACCCCTCCACTTT. Translated, it gives CASRTSTGSYNSPLHF. The entire variable domain, with the rest obtained from reference TRBV28 and TRBJ1-6, is as follows: DVKVTQSSRYLVKRTGEKVFLECVQDMDHENMFWYRQDPGLGLRLIYFSYDVKMKEKGDIPEGYSVSREKKERFSLILESASTNQTSMYLCASRTSTGSYNSPLHFGNGTRLTVT.

The gene calls are TRBV6-6 and TRBJ2-7; D perhaps matches TRBD1 (6 bases). Germline V CDR1 and CDR2: MNHNY, SVGAGI (reference sequence). Trimming cost V 4 bases and J 5 bases, with 9 bases left between them. The CDR3 is 12 amino acids. The CDR3 DNA reads TGTGCCAGCAGTTTCAGGGGTCACGAGCAGTACTTC. It yields the protein CASSFRGHEQYF.

The rearrangement joins TRBV2 to TRBJ1-5; 11 nucleotides align to TRBD1. Germline loops: CDR1 SNHLY, CDR2 FYNNEI. With 4 bases clipped from V and 6 bases from J, the junction kept 5 bases outside the gene matches. This CDR3 has 15 amino acids. In DNA form, the CDR3 reads TGTGCCAGCAGTGGGACAGGGGGCTCAGTTCAGCCCCAGCATTTT. Encoded protein: CASSGTGGSVQPQHF. The whole variable domain, filled in from reference TRBV2 and TRBJ1-5, reads EPEVTQTPSHQVTQMGQEVILRCVPISNHLYFYWYRQILGQKVEFLVSFYNNEISEKSEIFDDQFSVERPDGSNFTLKIRSTKLEDSAMYFCASSGTGGSVQPQHFGDGTRLSIL.

The V gene is TRBV24-1, the J gene TRBJ2-1; 16 nucleotides align to TRBD2. The CDR3 has 21 residues. Germline trimming cut 1 base from V and 0 bases from J; bases unmatched to any gene: 8. Germline loops: CDR1 KGHDR, CDR2 SFDVKD. CDR3 bases: TGTGCCACCAGTGATTTTACCGGGACTAGCGGGGGGGCTAGCTCCTACAATGAGCAGTTCTTC. The encoded protein is CATSDFTGTSGGASSYNEQFF.

The CDR3: CASSKPGFQNTEAFF. CDR3 DNA sequence: TGTGCCAGCAGCAAGCCCGGGTTTCAGAACACTGAAGCTTTCTTT. The genes are TRBV6-5 and TRBJ1-1, with no clear D. Germline V gene data show CDR1 as MNHEY and CDR2 as SVGAGI. The CDR3 totals 15 residues. Trimming took 6 bases from V and 1 from J, leaving 15 bases between them.